Listed below are T cell receptor beta chains from one sample, sequenced in a study of shared clonotypes between healthy human individuals. Method: immunoSEQ multiplex PCR; TCRdb's copy keeps in-frame clones and lacks some. Of millions of clones listed, 85% to 95% were seen once; the top ten hold under 0.15%. Sequencing was done on a sample of naive CD4+ T cells sorted from blood. The origin of the receptors is a man between 18 and 35 years old in good health. CDR3s include the opening cysteine and the closing phenylalanine or tryptophan. The D gene is left open where the match is weak. Size is omitted from some rows. Given values are once, few, many or a class for expanded clones.

V gene,clone size,D gene,J gene,CDR3 protein,CDR3 DNA
TRBV15,.,.,TRBJ2-3,CATSRAGVLGGTQYF,TGTGCCACCAGCAGAGCAGGGGTCTTGGGAGGCACGCAGTATTTT
TRBV18,.,TRBD1,TRBJ1-2,CASSPIGTGPYGYTF,TGTGCCAGCTCACCAATCGGGACAGGGCCCTATGGCTACACCTTC
TRBV7-6,once,TRBD2,TRBJ2-7,CASSPRTSGSYEQYF,TGTGCCAGCAGCCCTCGGACTAGCGGAAGCTACGAGCAGTACTTC
TRBV7-2,.,TRBD2,TRBJ2-7,CASSLVSTGGLLSEQYF,TGTGCCAGCAGCTTAGTATCAACGGGAGGGTTGCTATCCGAGCAGTACTTC
TRBV11-2,.,.,TRBJ2-3,CASSLREGGSDTQYF,TGTGCCAGCAGCTTACGTGAGGGGGGATCGGATACGCAGTATTTT
TRBV9,.,.,TRBJ1-3,CASSVDHLISGNTIYF,TGTGCCAGCAGCGTAGACCACCTTATCTCTGGAAACACCATATATTTT
TRBV11-2,.,.,TRBJ2-1,CASSFEGSAHNEQFF,TGTGCCAGCAGCTTCGAGGGGTCGGCGCACAATGAGCAGTTCTTC
TRBV5-1,.,TRBD2,TRBJ2-3,CASSTGTSGVRLEGTQYF,TGCGCCAGCAGCACCGGGACTAGCGGGGTTAGGTTGGAGGGTACGCAGTATTTT
TRBV15,once,.,TRBJ1-1,CATSREGFAEAFF,TGTGCCACCAGCAGAGAGGGGTTTGCTGAAGCTTTCTTT
TRBV6-5,.,.,TRBJ2-7,CASSATVTSYEQYF,TGTGCCAGCAGTGCGACCGTTACTTCCTACGAGCAGTACTTC
TRBV23-1,.,.,TRBJ2-2,CASSRGKWNTGELFF,TGCGCCAGCAGTCGCGGGAAGTGGAACACCGGGGAGCTGTTTTTT
TRBV10-1,.,.,TRBJ1-5,CASSETGVNQPQHF,TGCGCCAGCAGTGAAACCGGCGTCAATCAGCCCCAGCATTTT
TRBV7-2,.,.,TRBJ1-2,CASSLGGQIHYGYTF,TGTGCCAGCAGCTTAGGAGGACAAATTCACTATGGCTACACCTTC
TRBV5-5,.,.,TRBJ1-4,CASSLPSGQKLFF,TGTGCCAGCAGCTTGCCCTCCGGGCAAAAACTGTTTTTT
TRBV28,once,.,TRBJ2-7,CASRKQGPPYEQYF,TGTGCCAGCAGGAAGCAGGGACCGCCCTACGAGCAGTACTTC
TRBV11-2,.,.,TRBJ1-3,CASSSAGQSSGNTIYF,TGTGCCAGCAGCTCCGCAGGACAGAGCTCTGGAAACACCATATATTTT
TRBV7-8,once,.,TRBJ2-5,CASSSQTLRPRGETQYF,TGTGCCAGCAGCTCCCAGACGCTGCGTCCGAGGGGAGAGACCCAGTACTTC
TRBV30,few,TRBD1,TRBJ1-1,CAWSMGTVREAFF,TGTGCCTGGAGTATGGGGACAGTACGTGAAGCTTTCTTT
TRBV6-6,.,.,TRBJ2-7,CASSYSSDSPYEQYF,TGTGCCAGCAGTTACTCGTCGGACTCTCCTTACGAGCAGTACTTC
TRBV6-5,.,.,TRBJ1-1,CASSYGRLGNTEAFF,TGTGCCAGCAGTTACGGGCGTTTGGGGAACACTGAAGCTTTCTTT
TRBV6-6,.,.,TRBJ1-5,CASRGGEYSNQPQHF,TGTGCCAGCCGGGGGGGAGAATATAGCAATCAGCCCCAGCATTTT
TRBV5-1,.,.,TRBJ2-5,CASSLGTYQETQYF,TGCGCCAGCAGCTTGGGGACTTACCAAGAGACCCAGTACTTC
TRBV15,.,.,TRBJ2-5,CATSRDNLGRETQYF,TGTGCCACCAGCAGAGACAACCTGGGTCGGGAGACCCAGTACTTC
TRBV5-3,.,TRBD1,TRBJ1-2,CARSRQGGVSYPPTNYGYTF,TGTGCCAGAAGCCGCCAGGGGGGAGTCTCTTACCCCCCTACTAACTATGGCTACACCTTC
TRBV30,.,.,TRBJ2-5,CAWRGGKTGRSEETQYF,TGTGCCTGGAGGGGAGGAAAAACAGGGAGGTCAGAGGAGACCCAGTACTTC
TRBV6-5,once,TRBD2,TRBJ2-7,CASSYGGGRAGGEQYF,TGTGCCAGCAGTTACGGGGGCGGGAGGGCCGGCGGCGAGCAGTACTTC
TRBV6-5,.,.,TRBJ1-1,CASTRGGIGTEAFF,TGTGCCAGCACTCGCGGGGGCATCGGAACTGAAGCTTTCTTT
TRBV5-5,.,.,TRBJ2-3,CASSQDSPSTDTQYF,TGTGCCAGCAGCCAGGACAGTCCTAGCACAGATACGCAGTATTTT
TRBV5-4,.,TRBD1,TRBJ1-6,CASTLDRTYSPLHF,TGTGCCAGCACCCTGGACAGGACCTATTCACCCCTCCACTTT
TRBV7-2,.,TRBD1,TRBJ1-3,CASSEGQIQNTIYF,TGTGCCAGCAGCGAGGGACAGATCCAAAACACCATATATTTT
TRBV5-1,.,.,TRBJ1-3,CASSLLWGSSGNTIYF,TGCGCCAGCAGCTTGTTATGGGGATCCTCTGGAAACACCATATATTTT
TRBV28,once,.,TRBJ1-5,CASSLTGEPQHF,TGTGCCAGCAGTTTAACCGGGGAGCCCCAGCATTTT
TRBV10-3,.,TRBD2,TRBJ2-1,CAISELLAGGSSFKNEQFF,TGTGCCATCAGTGAGCTACTAGCGGGAGGGTCCAGCTTCAAAAATGAGCAGTTCTTC
TRBV11-2,once,TRBD2,TRBJ2-1,CASSPTSGGMNEQFF,TGTGCCAGCAGCCCCACTAGCGGGGGGATGAATGAGCAGTTCTTC
TRBV6-6,.,.,TRBJ2-3,CASSYSGAHTDTQYF,TGTGCCAGCAGTTACTCGGGGGCCCACACAGATACGCAGTATTTT
TRBV28,.,TRBD1,TRBJ1-2,CASSLTGDGYTF,TGTGCCAGCAGTTTGACAGGGGATGGCTACACCTTC
TRBV5-4,.,.,TRBJ2-1,CASSLDSDGEQFF,TGTGCCAGCAGCTTGGACAGTGACGGAGAGCAGTTCTTC
TRBV5-1,once,.,TRBJ2-2,CASKGLNTGELFF,TGCGCCAGCAAAGGGCTGAACACCGGGGAGCTGTTTTTT
TRBV15,.,.,TRBJ2-7,CATSRLYLGPSYEQYF,TGTGCCACCAGCAGGCTTTACCTCGGGCCCTCCTACGAGCAGTACTTC
TRBV7-6,.,.,TRBJ1-2,CASSPGEGGYTF,TGTGCCAGCAGCCCAGGGGAGGGGGGCTACACCTTC
TRBV7-9,.,.,TRBJ2-7,CASSFTFYEQYF,TGTGCCAGCAGCTTCACATTCTACGAGCAGTACTTC
TRBV19,once,.,TRBJ1-2,CASTYRTAALYAF,TGTGCCAGTACTTATAGGACAGCGGCTCTCTACGCCTTC
TRBV5-1,.,TRBD1,TRBJ2-7,CASSGTGFGSYEQYF,TGCGCCAGCAGCGGGACAGGGTTCGGCTCCTACGAGCAGTACTTC
TRBV28,few,TRBD1,TRBJ1-1,CASSPGDRGTEAFF,TGTGCCAGCAGTCCCGGGGACAGGGGCACTGAAGCTTTCTTT
TRBV12-1,.,.,TRBJ2-7,CASRPSQRSAYEQYF,TGTGCCAGCAGACCAAGCCAGCGGAGCGCCTACGAGCAGTACTTC
TRBV18,.,.,TRBJ2-6,CASSPVPISGANVLTF,TGTGCCAGCTCACCCGTCCCCATCTCTGGGGCCAACGTCCTGACTTTC
TRBV9,once,TRBD2,TRBJ2-5,CASSVASGGASSQTQYF,TGTGCCAGCAGCGTGGCTAGCGGGGGGGCCAGTAGCCAGACCCAGTACTTC
TRBV19,.,.,TRBJ1-5,CASSSRALRGVSQPQHF,TGTGCCAGTAGTTCCCGGGCGTTAAGGGGGGTGAGTCAGCCCCAGCATTTT
TRBV6-6,.,.,TRBJ2-7,CASKASSYEQYF,TGTGCCAGCAAGGCCAGCTCCTACGAGCAGTACTTC
TRBV30,.,.,TRBJ2-2,CAWSVLTGAGELFF,TGTGCCTGGAGTGTATTAACGGGGGCCGGGGAGCTGTTTTTT
TRBV15,.,TRBD2,TRBJ2-5,CATSNKRGRSQETQYF,TGTGCCACCTCTAACAAGCGGGGGAGGTCCCAAGAGACCCAGTACTTC
TRBV6-1,once,TRBD2,TRBJ2-1,CASSETGASGIFGSYNEQFF,TGTGCCAGCAGTGAAACGGGTGCTAGCGGGATTTTTGGGTCCTACAATGAGCAGTTCTTC
TRBV5-1,.,.,TRBJ2-1,CASSPDSNNEQFF,TGCGCCAGCAGCCCCGACAGCAACAATGAGCAGTTCTTC
TRBV13,.,.,TRBJ2-3,CASSLGFAGSTDTQYF,TGTGCCAGCAGCTTGGGGTTTGCCGGTAGCACAGATACGCAGTATTTT
TRBV6-6,.,TRBD2,TRBJ2-3,CASSYSAGGALTQYF,TGTGCCAGCAGTTACTCGGCGGGGGGGGCTTTGACGCAGTATTTT
TRBV5-4,.,TRBD1,TRBJ2-5,CASSPAGTVIEYGETQYF,TGTGCCAGCAGCCCTGCCGGGACAGTAATAGAGTACGGAGAGACCCAGTACTTC
TRBV7-3,.,TRBD2,TRBJ2-1,CASSHIELRGGQYEQFF,TGTGCCAGCAGCCACATCGAGTTGCGGGGGGGCCAATATGAGCAGTTCTTC
TRBV30,few,.,TRBJ1-2,CAWSGRQDYGYTF,TGTGCCTGGAGTGGGCGGCAGGACTATGGCTACACCTTC
TRBV20-1,.,.,TRBJ2-2,CSAPATGELFF,TGCAGTGCCCCCGCGACCGGGGAGCTGTTTTTT
TRBV11-2,.,TRBD1,TRBJ1-2,CASSPRTGKVGYTF,TGTGCCAGCAGCCCCCGGACAGGGAAAGTCGGCTACACCTTC